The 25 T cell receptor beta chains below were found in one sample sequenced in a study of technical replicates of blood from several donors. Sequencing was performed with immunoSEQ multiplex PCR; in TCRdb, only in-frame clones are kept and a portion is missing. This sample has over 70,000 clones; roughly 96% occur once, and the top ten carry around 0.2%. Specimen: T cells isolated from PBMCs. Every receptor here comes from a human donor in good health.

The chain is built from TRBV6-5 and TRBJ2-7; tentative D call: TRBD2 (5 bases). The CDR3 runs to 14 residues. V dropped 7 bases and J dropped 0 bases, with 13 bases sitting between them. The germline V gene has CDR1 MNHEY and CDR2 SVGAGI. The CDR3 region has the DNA TGTGCCAGCACTCGAAGAGGGAGCTCCTACGAGCAGTACTTC. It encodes CASTRRGSSYEQYF.

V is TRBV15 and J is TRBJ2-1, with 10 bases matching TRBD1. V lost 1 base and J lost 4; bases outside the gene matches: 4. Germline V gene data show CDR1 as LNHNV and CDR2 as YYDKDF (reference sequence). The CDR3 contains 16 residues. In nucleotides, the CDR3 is TGTGCCACCAGCAGAGTGGGACAGGGGATTTACAATGAGCAGTTCTTC. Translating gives CATSRVGQGIYNEQFF.

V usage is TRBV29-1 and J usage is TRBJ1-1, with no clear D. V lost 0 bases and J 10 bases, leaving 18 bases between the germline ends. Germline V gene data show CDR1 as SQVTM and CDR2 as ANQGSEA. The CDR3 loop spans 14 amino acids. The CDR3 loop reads CSVEEYGPKVGAFF. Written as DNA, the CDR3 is TGCAGCGTTGAAGAATATGGGCCCAAGGTTGGAGCTTTCTTT.

CDR3 protein: CASRRGGSGDTQYF. The CDR3 DNA sequence: TGTGCCAGCAGGCGTGGAGGGAGCGGAGATACGCAGTATTTT. V is TRBV13 and J is TRBJ2-3, with a tentative D call TRBD2 (6 bases). Germline V gene sequence: CDR1 PRHDT, CDR2 FYEKMQ (reference sequence). V was clipped by 6 bases and J by 5 bases, with 15 bases between them. CDR3 length: 14 residues.

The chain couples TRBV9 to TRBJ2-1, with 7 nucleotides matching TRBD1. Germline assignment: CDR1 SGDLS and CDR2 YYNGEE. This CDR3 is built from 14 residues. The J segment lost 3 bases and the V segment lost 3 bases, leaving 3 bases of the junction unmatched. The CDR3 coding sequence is TGTGCCAGCAGCGAACAGGGGAACTACAATGAGCAGTTCTTC. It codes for CASSEQGNYNEQFF.

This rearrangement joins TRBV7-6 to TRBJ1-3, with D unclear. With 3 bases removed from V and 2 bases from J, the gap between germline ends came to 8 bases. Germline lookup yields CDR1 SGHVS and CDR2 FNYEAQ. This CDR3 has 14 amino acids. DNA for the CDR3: TGTGCCAGCAGCTTGGAGGAAACTGGAAACACCATATATTTT. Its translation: CASSLEETGNTIYF. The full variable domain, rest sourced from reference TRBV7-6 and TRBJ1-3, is GAGVSQSPRYKVTKRGQDVALRCDPISGHVSLYWYRQALGQGPEFLTYFNYEAQQDKSGLPNDRFSAERPEGSISTLTIQRTEQRDSAMYRCASSLEETGNTIYFGEGSWLTVV.

Here the CDR3 reads CASSLDGLSSYEQYF. CDR3 nucleotide sequence: TGTGCCAGCAGTCTAGACGGCTTGAGCTCCTACGAGCAGTACTTC. The chain has TRBV6-5 and TRBJ2-7; D is unclear. Germline assignment: CDR1 MNHEY and CDR2 SVGAGI. Trimming removed 5 bases from V and 0 bases from J, with 14 bases in between. There are 15 residues in the CDR3.

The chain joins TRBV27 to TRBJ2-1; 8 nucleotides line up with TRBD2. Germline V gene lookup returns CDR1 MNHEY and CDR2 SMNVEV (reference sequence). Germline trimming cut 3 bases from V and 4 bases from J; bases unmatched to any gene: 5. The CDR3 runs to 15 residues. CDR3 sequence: CASSFIPSGYNEQFF. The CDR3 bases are TGTGCCAGCAGTTTTATTCCTAGCGGGTACAATGAGCAGTTCTTC.

The CDR3 protein is CASSLTGSVYEQYF. The CDR3 region has the DNA TGCGCCAGCAGTCTGACAGGGTCTGTTTACGAGCAGTACTTC. The V gene is TRBV10-2, the J gene TRBJ2-7; 7 bases agree with TRBD1. Germline CDR1 WSHSY, CDR2 SAAADI. V shed 5 bases and J 4 bases; nucleotides not matched to a gene: 8. The CDR3 spans 14 residues.

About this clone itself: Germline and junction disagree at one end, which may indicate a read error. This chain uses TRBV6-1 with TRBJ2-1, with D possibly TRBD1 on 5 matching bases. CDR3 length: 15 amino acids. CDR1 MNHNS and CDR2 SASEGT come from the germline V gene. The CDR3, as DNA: TGTGCCAGCCGTGAGCAGGGCGGCTCCTACAATGAGCAGTTCTTC. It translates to CASREQGGSYNEQFF.

This chain's CDR3 is CASSESTLEGASRASPLHF. CDR3 nucleotide sequence: TGCGCCAGCAGTGAGTCAACCCTCGAGGGGGCGTCAAGGGCGTCACCCCTCCACTTT. The V gene is TRBV10-1, the J gene TRBJ1-6, with 7 bases that match TRBD1. This CDR3 is built from 19 residues. V was clipped by 0 bases and J by 10 bases; unmatched bases: 18. CDR1 is WNHNN and CDR2 is SYGVQD in the germline V gene (reference sequence).

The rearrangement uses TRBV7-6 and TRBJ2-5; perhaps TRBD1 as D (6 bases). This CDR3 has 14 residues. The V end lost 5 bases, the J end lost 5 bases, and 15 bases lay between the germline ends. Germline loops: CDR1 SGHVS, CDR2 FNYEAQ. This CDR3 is CASSHSQGRETQYF. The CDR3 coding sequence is TGTGCCAGCAGCCACTCACAGGGACGGGAGACCCAGTACTTC. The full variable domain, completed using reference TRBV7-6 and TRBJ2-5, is GAGVSQSPRYKVTKRGQDVALRCDPISGHVSLYWYRQALGQGPEFLTYFNYEAQQDKSGLPNDRFSAERPEGSISTLTIQRTEQRDSAMYRCASSHSQGRETQYFGPGTRLLVL.

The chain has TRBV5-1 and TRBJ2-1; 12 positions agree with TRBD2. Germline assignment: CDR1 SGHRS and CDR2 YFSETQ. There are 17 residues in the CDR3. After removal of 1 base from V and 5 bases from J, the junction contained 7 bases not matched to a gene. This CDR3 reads CASSLRASGGENNEQFF. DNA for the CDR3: TGCGCCAGCAGCTTGAGGGCTAGCGGGGGGGAGAACAATGAGCAGTTCTTC. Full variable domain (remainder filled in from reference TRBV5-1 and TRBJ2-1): KAGVTQTPRYLIKTRGQQVTLSCSPISGHRSVSWYQQTPGQGLQFLFEYFSETQRNKGNFPGRFSGRQFSNSRSEMNVSTLELGDSALYLCASSLRASGGENNEQFFGPGTRLTVL.

CDR3 loop: CASSVGRRSYEQYF. The CDR3 coding sequence is TGTGCCAGCAGCGTGGGCAGACGCTCCTACGAGCAGTACTTC. The chain uses TRBV9 and TRBJ2-7; no definite D call. The germline V and J ends were trimmed by 2 bases and 0 bases, with 9 bases remaining between them. CDR3 length: 14 amino acids. CDR1 and CDR2 (germline): SGDLS, YYNGEE.

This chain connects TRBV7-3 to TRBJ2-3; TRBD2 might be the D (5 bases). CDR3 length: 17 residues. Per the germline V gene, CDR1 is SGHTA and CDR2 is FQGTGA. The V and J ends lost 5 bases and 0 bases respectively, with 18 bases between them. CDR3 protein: CASSPMASGTSTDTQYF. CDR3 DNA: TGTGCCAGCAGCCCCATGGCGTCGGGAACTAGCACAGATACGCAGTATTTT.

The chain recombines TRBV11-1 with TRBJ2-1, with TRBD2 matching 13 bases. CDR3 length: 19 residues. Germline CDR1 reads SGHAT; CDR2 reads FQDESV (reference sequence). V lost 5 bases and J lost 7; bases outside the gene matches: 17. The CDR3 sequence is CASSLTSGGAFRRGNEQFF. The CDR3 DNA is TGTGCCAGCAGCCTAACTAGCGGGGGGGCCTTTCGGCGGGGGAATGAGCAGTTCTTC.

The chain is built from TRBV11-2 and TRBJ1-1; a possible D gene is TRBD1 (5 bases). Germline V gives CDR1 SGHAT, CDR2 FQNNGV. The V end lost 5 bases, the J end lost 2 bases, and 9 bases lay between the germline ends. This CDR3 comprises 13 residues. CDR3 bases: TGTGCCAGCAGCACACAGGAAAACACTGAAGCTTTCTTT. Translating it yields CASSTQENTEAFF.

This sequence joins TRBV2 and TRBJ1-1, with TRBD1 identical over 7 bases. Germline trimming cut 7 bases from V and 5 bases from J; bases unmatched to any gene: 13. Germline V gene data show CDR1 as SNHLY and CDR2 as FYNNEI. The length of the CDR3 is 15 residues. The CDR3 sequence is CASTTRPGGGTEAFF. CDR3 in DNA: TGTGCCAGCACGACCCGTCCAGGGGGTGGAACTGAAGCTTTCTTT.

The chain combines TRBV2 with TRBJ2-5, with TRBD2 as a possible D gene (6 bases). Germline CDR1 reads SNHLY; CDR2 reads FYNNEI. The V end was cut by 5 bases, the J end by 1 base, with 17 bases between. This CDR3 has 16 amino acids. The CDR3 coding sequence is TGTGCCAGCAGTCGGGGTCCTGTGACTAGCCAAGAGACCCAGTACTTC. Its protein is CASSRGPVTSQETQYF.

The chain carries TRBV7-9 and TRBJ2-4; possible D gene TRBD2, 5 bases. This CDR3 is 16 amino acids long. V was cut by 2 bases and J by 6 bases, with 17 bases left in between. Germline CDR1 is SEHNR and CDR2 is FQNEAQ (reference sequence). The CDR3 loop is CASSLNVPGSRNIQYF. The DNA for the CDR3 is TGTGCCAGCAGCTTAAATGTCCCGGGGAGCAGAAACATTCAGTACTTC.

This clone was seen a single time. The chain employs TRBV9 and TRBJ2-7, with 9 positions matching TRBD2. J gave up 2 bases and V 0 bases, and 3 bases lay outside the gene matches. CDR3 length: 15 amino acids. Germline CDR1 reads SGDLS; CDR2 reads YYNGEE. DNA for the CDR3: TGTGCCAGCAGCGTAGCGAGCGGGGGGCCCTACGAGCAGTACTTC. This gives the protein CASSVASGGPYEQYF.

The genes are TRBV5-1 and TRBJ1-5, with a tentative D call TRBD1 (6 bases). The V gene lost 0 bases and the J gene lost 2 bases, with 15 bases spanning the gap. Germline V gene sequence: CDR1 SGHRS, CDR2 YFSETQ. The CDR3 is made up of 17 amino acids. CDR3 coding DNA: TGCGCCAGCAGCTTGGACAGGGTGAGGCATGGCAATCAGCCCCAGCATTTT. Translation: CASSLDRVRHGNQPQHF.

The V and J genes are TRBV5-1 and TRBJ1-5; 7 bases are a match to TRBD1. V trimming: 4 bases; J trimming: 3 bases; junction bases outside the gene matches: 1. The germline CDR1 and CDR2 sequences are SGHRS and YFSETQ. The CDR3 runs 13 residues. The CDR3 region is CASSRGPNQPQHF. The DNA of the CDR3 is TGCGCCAGCAGCAGGGGGCCCAATCAGCCCCAGCATTTT.

CDR3 DNA: TGTGCCAGCAGCCAAGGGAGGGTGAGCGGGGAGCTGTTTTTT. The encoded protein is CASSQGRVSGELFF. The V and J genes are TRBV7-9 and TRBJ2-2; 7 bases are a match to TRBD2. The CDR3 is made up of 14 amino acids. The trim removed 5 bases at V and 7 bases at J, leaving 7 bases unmatched. In germline, CDR1 is SEHNR, CDR2 FQNEAQ (reference sequence). Together with reference TRBV7-9 and TRBJ2-2, the CDR3 gives the full variable domain: DTGVSQNPRHKITKRGQNVTFRCDPISEHNRLYWYRQTLGQGPEFLTYFQNEAQLEKSRLLSDRFSAERPKGSFSTLEIQRTEQGDSAMYLCASSQGRVSGELFFGEGSRLTVL.

CDR3 in amino acids: CASSDGGGGLSGYTF. Written as DNA, the CDR3 is TGTGCCAGCAGTGATGGAGGGGGCGGACTAAGTGGCTACACCTTC. The V gene is TRBV25-1, the J gene TRBJ1-2, with 7 bases that match TRBD1. V gave up 3 bases and J gave up 7 bases; unmatched junction bases: 11. The CDR3 contains 15 residues. The germline gives CDR1 MGHDK, CDR2 SYGVNS.